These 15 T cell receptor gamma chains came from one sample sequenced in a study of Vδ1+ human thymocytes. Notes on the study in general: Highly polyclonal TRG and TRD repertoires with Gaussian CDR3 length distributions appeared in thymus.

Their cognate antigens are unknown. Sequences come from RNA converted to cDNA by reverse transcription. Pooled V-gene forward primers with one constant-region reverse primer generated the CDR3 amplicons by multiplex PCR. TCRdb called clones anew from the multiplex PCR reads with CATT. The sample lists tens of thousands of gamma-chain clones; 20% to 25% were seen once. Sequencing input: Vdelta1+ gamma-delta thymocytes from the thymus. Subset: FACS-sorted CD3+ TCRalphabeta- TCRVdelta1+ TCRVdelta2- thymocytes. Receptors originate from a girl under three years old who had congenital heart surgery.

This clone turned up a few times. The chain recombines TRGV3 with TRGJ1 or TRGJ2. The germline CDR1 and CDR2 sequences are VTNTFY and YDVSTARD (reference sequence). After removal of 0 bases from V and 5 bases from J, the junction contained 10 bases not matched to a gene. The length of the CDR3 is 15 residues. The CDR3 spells CATWDRPGMHYKKLF. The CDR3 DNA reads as TGTGCCACCTGGGACAGGCCGGGTATGCATTATAAGAAACTCTTT.

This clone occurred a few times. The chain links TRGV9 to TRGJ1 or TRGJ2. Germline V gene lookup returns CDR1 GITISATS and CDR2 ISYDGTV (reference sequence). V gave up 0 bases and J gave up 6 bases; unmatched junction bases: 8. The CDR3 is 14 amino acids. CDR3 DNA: TGTGCCTTGTGGGAGGTGCAATCATGTTATAAGAAACTCTTT. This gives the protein CALWEVQSCYKKLF.

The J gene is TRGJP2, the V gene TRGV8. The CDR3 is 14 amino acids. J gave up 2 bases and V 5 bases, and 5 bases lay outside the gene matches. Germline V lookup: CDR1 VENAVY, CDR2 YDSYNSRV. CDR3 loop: CATWAFSSDWIKTF. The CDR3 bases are TGTGCCACCTGGGCATTCAGTAGTGATTGGATCAAGACGTTT.

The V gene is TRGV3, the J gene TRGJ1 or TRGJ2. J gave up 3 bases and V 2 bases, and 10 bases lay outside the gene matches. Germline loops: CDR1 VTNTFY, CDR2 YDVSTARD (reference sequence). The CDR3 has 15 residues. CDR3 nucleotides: TGTGCCACCTGGGACACGCCTAGGCGTTATTATAAGAAACTCTTT. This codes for CATWDTPRRYYKKLF.

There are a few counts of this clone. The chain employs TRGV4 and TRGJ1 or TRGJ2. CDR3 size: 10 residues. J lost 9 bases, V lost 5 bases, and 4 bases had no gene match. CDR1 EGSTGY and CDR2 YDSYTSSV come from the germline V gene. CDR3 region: CATWVSKKLF. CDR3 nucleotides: TGTGCCACCTGGGTTTCTAAGAAACTCTTT.

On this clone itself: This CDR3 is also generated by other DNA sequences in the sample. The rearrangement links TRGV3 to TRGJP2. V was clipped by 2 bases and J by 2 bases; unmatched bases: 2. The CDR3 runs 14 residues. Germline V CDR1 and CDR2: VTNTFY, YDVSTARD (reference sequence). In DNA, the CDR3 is TGTGCCACCTGGGACACAAGTAGTGATTGGATCAAGACGTTT. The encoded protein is CATWDTSSDWIKTF.

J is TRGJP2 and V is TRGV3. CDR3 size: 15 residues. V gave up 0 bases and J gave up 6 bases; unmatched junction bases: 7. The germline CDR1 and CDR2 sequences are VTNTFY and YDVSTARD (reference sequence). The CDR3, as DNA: TGTGCCACCTGGGACAGGCCCCCGGGTGATTGGATCAAGACGTTT. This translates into CATWDRPPGDWIKTF.

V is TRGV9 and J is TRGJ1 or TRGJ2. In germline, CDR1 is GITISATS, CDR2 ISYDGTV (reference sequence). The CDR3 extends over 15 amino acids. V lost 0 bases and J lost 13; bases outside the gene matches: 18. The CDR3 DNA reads TGTGCCTTGTGGGAGGTGCGCGTTATCCGGCTGAGAAAACTCTTT. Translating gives CALWEVRVIRLRKLF.

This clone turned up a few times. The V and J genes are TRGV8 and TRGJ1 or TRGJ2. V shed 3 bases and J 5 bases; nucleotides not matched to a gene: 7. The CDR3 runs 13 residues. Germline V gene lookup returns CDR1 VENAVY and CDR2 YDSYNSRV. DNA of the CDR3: TGTGCCACCTGGGATGGCGGGCATTATAAGAAACTCTTT. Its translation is CATWDGGHYKKLF.

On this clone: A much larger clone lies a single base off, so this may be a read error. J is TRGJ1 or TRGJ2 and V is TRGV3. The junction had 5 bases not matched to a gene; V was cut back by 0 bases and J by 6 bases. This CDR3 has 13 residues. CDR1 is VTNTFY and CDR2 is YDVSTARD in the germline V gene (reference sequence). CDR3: CATWDRQCYKKLF. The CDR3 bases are TGTGCCACCTGGGACAGGCAGTGTTATAAGAAACTCTTT.

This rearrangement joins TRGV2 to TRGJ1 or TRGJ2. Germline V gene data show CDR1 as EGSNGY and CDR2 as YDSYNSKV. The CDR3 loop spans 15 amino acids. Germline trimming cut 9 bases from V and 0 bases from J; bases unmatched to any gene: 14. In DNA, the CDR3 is TGTGCCACCCCCTTTGTGCTCCCGAATTATTATAAGAAACTCTTT. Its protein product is CATPFVLPNYYKKLF.

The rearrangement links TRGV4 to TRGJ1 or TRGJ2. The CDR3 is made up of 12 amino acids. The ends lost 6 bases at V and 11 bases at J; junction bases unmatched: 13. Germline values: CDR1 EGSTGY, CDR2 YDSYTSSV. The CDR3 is CATWPQLPEKLF. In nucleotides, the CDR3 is TGTGCCACCTGGCCCCAACTCCCGGAGAAACTCTTT.

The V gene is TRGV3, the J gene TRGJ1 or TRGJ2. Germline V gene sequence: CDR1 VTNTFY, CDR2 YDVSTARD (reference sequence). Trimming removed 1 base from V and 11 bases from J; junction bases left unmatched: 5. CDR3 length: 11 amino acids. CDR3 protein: CATWDSREKLF. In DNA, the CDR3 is TGTGCCACCTGGGACAGCCGGGAGAAACTCTTT.

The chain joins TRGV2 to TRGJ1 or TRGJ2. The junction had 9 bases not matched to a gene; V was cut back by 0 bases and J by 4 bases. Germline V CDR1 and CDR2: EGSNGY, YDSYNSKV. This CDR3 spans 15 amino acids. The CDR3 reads CATWDGRGGYYKKLF. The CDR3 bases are TGTGCCACCTGGGACGGGCGAGGGGGGTATTATAAGAAACTCTTT.

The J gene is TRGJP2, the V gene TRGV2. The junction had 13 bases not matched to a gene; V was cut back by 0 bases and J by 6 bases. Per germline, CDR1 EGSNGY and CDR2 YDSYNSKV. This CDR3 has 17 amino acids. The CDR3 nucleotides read TGTGCCACCTGGGACGGGCCTACTCAGTACCGTGATTGGATCAAGACGTTT. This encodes CATWDGPTQYRDWIKTF.